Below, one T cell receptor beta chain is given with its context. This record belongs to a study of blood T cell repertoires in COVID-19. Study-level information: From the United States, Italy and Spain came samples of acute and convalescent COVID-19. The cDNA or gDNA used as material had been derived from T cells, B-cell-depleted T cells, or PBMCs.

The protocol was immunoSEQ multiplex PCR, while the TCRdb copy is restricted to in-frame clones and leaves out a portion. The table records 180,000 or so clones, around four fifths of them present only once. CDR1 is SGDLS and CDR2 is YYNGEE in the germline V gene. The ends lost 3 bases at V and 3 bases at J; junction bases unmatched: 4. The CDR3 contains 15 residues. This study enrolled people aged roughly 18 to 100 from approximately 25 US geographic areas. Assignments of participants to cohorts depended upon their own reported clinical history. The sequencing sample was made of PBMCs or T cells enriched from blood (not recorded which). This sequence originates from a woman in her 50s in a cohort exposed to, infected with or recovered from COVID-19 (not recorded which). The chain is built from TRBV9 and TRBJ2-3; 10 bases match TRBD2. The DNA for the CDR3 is TGTGCCAGCAGCGCCATAGCGGGAGGAACAGATACGCAGTATTTT. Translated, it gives CASSAIAGGTDTQYF.